The clone carrying this T cell receptor (beta chain) was detected many times. The antigen remains unidentified. These data come from a study of T-cell reconstitution after alpha-beta-depleted transplantation in children. Study-wide points: Where alpha-beta T cells came from about two months after transplant was reportedly several hundred expanded graft clones. T-cell counts and diversity at one year following transplant were attributed mainly to newly produced T cells. The study traced high day-60 TCRbeta diversity in some patients to surviving recipient T cells and thymic progenitors.

It was with unique molecular identifiers that the TCRbeta library was prepared. MiXCR was run by TCRdb on the PCR reads, yielding one entry per CDR3 protein. The sample yields fewer than 550,000 distinct CDR3 sequences, roughly a tenth seen once. The CDR3 totals 13 residues. CDR1 is MGHRA, CDR2 YSYEKL, per germline. Trimming stripped 3 bases from V and 7 bases from J, with 12 bases between. The sample was PBMCs, taken before TCRalphabeta/CD19-depleted stem cell transplant. The source is a child aged 2-15 years with inherited bone marrow failure, due to receive a stem cell transplant. V usage is TRBV4-1 and J usage is TRBJ1-1; a possible D gene is TRBD1 (6 bases). DNA for the CDR3: TGCGCCAGCAGCCACCCCAAGGGGGGTGAAGCTTTCTTT. Translation gives CASSHPKGGEAFF.